The source of this TCR beta chain is a study of shared clonotypes between healthy human individuals. As concerns this clone: The antigen is not known.

Assay used: immunoSEQ multiplex PCR; TCRdb lists only in-frame clones, some missing. The repertoire holds 1 million to 1.2 million clones, 77% seen once, with roughly 0.9% in the top ten. V lost 4 bases and J lost 0, with 18 bases in between. Germline V gives CDR1 SGHDT, CDR2 YYEEEE. There are 17 residues in the CDR3. General study points: A few donors had around 5% of their naive CD4 clonotypes in common. Only blood underwent sampling, and tissue repertoires likely differ. The study generally estimated greater richness for naive than memory subsets.

The receptor comes from a man between 18 and 35 years old in good health. Some clones in this sample may be carry-over from other donors' samples. Sequencing input: memory CD4+ T cells from PBMCs. The subset was: CD45RA-negative fraction. The chain is built from TRBV5-6 and TRBJ2-3, with D possibly being TRBD2 (6 bases). The CDR3 spells CASSQVPGLGSTDTQYF. As DNA, the CDR3 is TGTGCCAGCAGCCAAGTCCCGGGACTGGGAAGCACAGATACGCAGTATTTT.